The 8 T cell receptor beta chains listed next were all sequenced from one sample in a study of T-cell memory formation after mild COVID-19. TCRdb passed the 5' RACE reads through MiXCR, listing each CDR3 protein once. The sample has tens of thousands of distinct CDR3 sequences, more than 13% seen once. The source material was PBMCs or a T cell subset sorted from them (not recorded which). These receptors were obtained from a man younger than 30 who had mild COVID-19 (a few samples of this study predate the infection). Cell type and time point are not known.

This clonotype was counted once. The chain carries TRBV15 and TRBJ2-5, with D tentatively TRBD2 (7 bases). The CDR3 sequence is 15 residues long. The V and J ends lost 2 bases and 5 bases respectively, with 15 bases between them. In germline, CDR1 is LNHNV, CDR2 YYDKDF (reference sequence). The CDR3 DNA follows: TGTGCCACCAGCAGATTTGGGGGGGCGGGGGAGACCCAGTACTTC. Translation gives CATSRFGGAGETQYF.

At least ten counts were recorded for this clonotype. The CDR3 nucleotides are TGCGCCAGCAGCCAAGATAGCCTTTTAGAGAACACTGAAGCTTTCTTT. Protein: CASSQDSLLENTEAFF. The V and J genes are TRBV4-1 and TRBJ1-1; D remains unclear. The CDR3 spans 16 residues. Trimming pared 0 bases from V and 1 base from J, leaving 12 bases between. Germline-derived CDR1 and CDR2 are MGHRA and YSYEKL.

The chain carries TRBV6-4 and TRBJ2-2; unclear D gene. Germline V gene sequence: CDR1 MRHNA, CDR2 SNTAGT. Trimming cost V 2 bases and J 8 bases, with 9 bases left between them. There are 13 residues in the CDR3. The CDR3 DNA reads TGTGCCAGCAGTGACCGTCCACTGGGGGAGCTGTTTTTT. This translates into CASSDRPLGELFF.

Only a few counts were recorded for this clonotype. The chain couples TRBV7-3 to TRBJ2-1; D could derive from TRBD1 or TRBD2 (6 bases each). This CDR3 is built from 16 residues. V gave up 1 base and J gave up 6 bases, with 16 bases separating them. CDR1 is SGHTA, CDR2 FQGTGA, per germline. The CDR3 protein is CASSLSGGGLGNEQFF. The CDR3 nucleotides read TGTGCCAGCAGCTTAAGCGGAGGGGGTTTGGGCAATGAGCAGTTCTTC.

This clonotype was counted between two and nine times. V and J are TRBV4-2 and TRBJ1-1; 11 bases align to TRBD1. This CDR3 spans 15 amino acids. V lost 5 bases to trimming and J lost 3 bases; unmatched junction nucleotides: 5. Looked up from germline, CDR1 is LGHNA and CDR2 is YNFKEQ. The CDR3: CASSARDRGDTEAFF. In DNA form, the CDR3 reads TGTGCCAGCAGCGCCCGGGACAGGGGGGACACTGAAGCTTTCTTT.

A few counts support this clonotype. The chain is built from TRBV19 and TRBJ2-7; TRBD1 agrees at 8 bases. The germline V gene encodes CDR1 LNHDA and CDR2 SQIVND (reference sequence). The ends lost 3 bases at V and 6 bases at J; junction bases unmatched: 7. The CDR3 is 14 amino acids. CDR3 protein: CASSILLQGGEQYF. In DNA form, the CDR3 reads TGTGCCAGTAGTATCCTCCTACAGGGGGGCGAGCAGTACTTC.

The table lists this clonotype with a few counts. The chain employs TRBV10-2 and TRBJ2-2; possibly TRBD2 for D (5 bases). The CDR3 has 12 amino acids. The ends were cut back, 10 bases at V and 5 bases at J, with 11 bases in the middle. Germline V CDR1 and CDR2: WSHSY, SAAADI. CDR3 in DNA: TGCGCCACGGAAAGCGGAACCGGGGAGCTGTTTTTT. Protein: CATESGTGELFF.

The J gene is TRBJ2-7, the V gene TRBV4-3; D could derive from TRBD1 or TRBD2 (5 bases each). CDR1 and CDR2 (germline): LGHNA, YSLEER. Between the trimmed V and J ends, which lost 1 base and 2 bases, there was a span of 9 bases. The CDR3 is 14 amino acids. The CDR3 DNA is TGCGCCAGCAGCCAAGCTCGGGGCACCTACGAGCAGTACTTC. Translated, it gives CASSQARGTYEQYF.